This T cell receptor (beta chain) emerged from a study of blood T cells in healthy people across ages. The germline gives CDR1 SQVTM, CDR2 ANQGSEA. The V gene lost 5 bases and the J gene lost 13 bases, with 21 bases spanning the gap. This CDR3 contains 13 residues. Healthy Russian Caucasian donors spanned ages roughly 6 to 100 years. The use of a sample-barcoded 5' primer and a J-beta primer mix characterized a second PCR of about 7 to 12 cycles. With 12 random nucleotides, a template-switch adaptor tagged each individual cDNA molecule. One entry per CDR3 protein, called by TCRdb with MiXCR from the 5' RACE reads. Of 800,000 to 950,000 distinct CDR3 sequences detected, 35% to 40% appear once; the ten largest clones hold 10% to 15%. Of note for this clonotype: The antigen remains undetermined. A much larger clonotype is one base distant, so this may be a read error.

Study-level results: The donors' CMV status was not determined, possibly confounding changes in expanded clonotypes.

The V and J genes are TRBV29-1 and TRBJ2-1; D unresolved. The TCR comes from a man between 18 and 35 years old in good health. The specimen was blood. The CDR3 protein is CSVLNSFQETQFF. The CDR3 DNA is TGCAGCGTTCTAAACAGTTTCCAAGAGACCCAGTTCTTC.